This TCR beta chain was sequenced in a study of T-cell memory formation after mild COVID-19. General study points: Specificity for SARS-CoV-2 was not confirmed among the second-wave clones peaking on day 37. Most CD4+ clones that shrank were in CM and EM, while CD8+ ones turned up in EMRA.

Via MiXCR, TCRdb re-called the 5' RACE reads, giving one row per CDR3 protein. The sample lists 470,000 or so distinct CDR3 sequences, under 20% occurring once. This clonotype was observed a handful of times. Its antigen is as yet unknown. Germline lookup yields CDR1 KGHDR and CDR2 SFDVKD. This CDR3 is built from 13 residues. Trimming took off 9 bases at V and 2 bases at J, with 10 bases between the two ends. Material: PBMCs or a T cell subset sorted from them (not recorded which). This clonotype was obtained from a man aged 18 to 29 who had mild COVID-19 (a few samples of this study predate the infection). Cell type and time point are not known. This chain links TRBV24-1 with TRBJ1-5; D unresolved. CDR3 nucleotide sequence: TGTGCCACCTCCTCCTACGGCAATCAGCCCCAGCATTTT. Its protein product is CATSSYGNQPQHF.